By share, the clone carrying this T cell receptor beta chain counts as medium-sized. The listed genes are named as in mouse. The sequenced fragment ends 1 residue before the CDR3 boundary, so the rest is inferred from the germline J gene. These data are taken from a study of tissue T cells after allogeneic stem cell transplantation. Libraries were prepared by immunoSEQ multiplex PCR; TCRdb keeps only in-frame clonotypes and omits some of them. The repertoire holds about 7,400 clones, 50% seen once, with around 5% in the top ten. Time point reported: mouse harvest day 7 after allogeneic transplant. Each mouse received 10^7 T-cell-depleted marrow cells plus 10^6 splenic CD5+ T cells by tail vein. V lost 5 bases and J lost 1; bases outside the gene matches: 2. The CDR3 length is 14 residues. CDR1 and CDR2 from the germline V gene are NSHNY and SYGAGN.

Material: gut tissue. The genes are TRBV13-1 and TRBJ2-7, with 11 positions matching TRBD2. The TCR was taken from a female BALB/c mouse given C57BL/6 T cells with graft-versus-host disease after an allogeneic hematopoietic cell transplant. The sequenced part of the CDR3 DNA is TGTGCCAGCAGGAGGACTGGGGGGTCCTATGAACAGTAC. Its protein product is CASRRTGGSYEQY. In full, the CDR3 reads CASRRTGGSYEQYF.